The T cell receptor beta chain described here comes from a study of blood T cells in healthy people across ages. CDR1 SGHTA and CDR2 FQGNSA come from the germline V gene. This CDR3 has 14 residues. V was clipped by 1 base and J by 9 bases, with 10 bases between them. This clonotype was recorded a few times. The target antigen is unknown. Donors were systemically healthy Caucasian individuals from Russia aged 6 to 90 years. Total RNA was isolated from each sample in quantities of at least 5.5 micrograms. A second roughly 6 to 12 cycle PCR used barcoded and J-beta primers. TCRdb called the 5' RACE reads again in MiXCR, with one record for every CDR3 protein. The repertoire has 1.5 million or so distinct CDR3 sequences, 42% of them found once; the top ten carry approximately 7.9%. Study conclusions and caveats: While age rose, TCR beta diversity per million T cells dropped in a roughly linear way. Comparison with aged donors showed that long-lived donors had more naive CD4+ cells and higher diversity.

This chain connects TRBV7-2 to TRBJ1-6, with D possibly matching TRBD1 (5 bases). The receptor was derived from a woman younger than 35 in good health. The sample taken for sequencing was blood. DNA of the CDR3: TGTGCCAGCAGCTTAGGGGACTGGGCTTCACCCCTCCACTTT. It encodes CASSLGDWASPLHF.